A single sample gave rise to the 23 T cell receptor beta chains below, sequenced in a study of T cell responses to AZD1222 COVID-19 vaccine. Sequenced by immunoSEQ multiplex PCR; TCRdb stores in-frame clones only, minus some. The sample carries 90,000 to 120,000 clones, about 94% recorded once. This material consisted of peripheral blood, taken on day 0 of AZD1222 vaccination. These receptors originate from an adult in good health.

This rearrangement joins TRBV15 to TRBJ1-2; 8 positions match TRBD1. Germline CDR1 reads LNHNV; CDR2 reads YYDKDF (reference sequence). The ends lost 3 bases at V and 4 bases at J; junction bases unmatched: 10. The CDR3 has 16 residues. Written as DNA, the CDR3 is TGTGCCACCAGCAGGCGACGGGACAGGAGATCCTATGGCTACACCTTC. Its translation: CATSRRRDRRSYGYTF.

The V and J genes are TRBV4-1 and TRBJ1-5; D gene uncertain. The CDR3 spans 16 residues. Trimming removed 0 bases from V and 3 bases from J, with 12 bases in between. Germline assignment: CDR1 MGHRA and CDR2 YSYEKL. CDR3 region: CASSQDRAGFNQPQHF. Here the CDR3 DNA reads TGCGCCAGCAGCCAAGATCGGGCGGGTTTCAATCAGCCCCAGCATTTT.

The rearrangement uses TRBV7-9 and TRBJ1-6; D unclear. Between the trimmed V and J ends, which lost 5 bases and 0 bases, there was a span of 11 bases. The CDR3 runs 16 residues. Per germline, CDR1 SEHNR and CDR2 FQNEAQ (reference sequence). CDR3 in amino acids: CASSPGRSSYNSPLHF. The CDR3 DNA sequence: TGTGCCAGCAGCCCGGGCCGTTCCTCCTATAATTCACCCCTCCACTTT. Full variable domain (rest looked up from reference TRBV7-9 and TRBJ1-6): DTGVSQNPRHKITKRGQNVTFRCDPISEHNRLYWYRQTLGQGPEFLTYFQNEAQLEKSRLLSDRFSAERPKGSFSTLEIQRTEQGDSAMYLCASSPGRSSYNSPLHFGNGTRLTVT.

A word on this clone: At one of its ends the junction is not consistent with the germline gene, which may arise from a read error. The DNA of the CDR3 is TGCAGCGTTGATTCGGGGGAACACTACGGCTACACCTTC. It translates to CSVDSGEHYGYTF. This chain connects TRBV29-1 to TRBJ1-2; the D gene is possibly TRBD1 (5 bases). Per the germline V gene, CDR1 is SQVTM and CDR2 is ANQGSEA. The CDR3 runs to 13 residues.

The gene calls are TRBV6-5 and TRBJ1-4; D may be TRBD1 (5 bases). This CDR3 has 15 amino acids. The V and J ends lost 0 bases and 11 bases respectively, with 16 bases between them. Germline V gives CDR1 MNHEY, CDR2 SVGAGI. As DNA, the CDR3 is TGTGCCAGCAGTTACTCGGAGGGGTCTGTCGGGAAACTGTTTTTT. It codes for CASSYSEGSVGKLFF.

The chain employs TRBV28 and TRBJ1-1; D is unclear. The V end was cut by 6 bases, the J end by 5 bases, with 13 bases between. In germline, CDR1 is MDHEN, CDR2 SYDVKM. This CDR3 is built from 13 residues. This CDR3 is CASSPGRVTEAFF. The CDR3, as DNA: TGTGCCAGCAGCCCGGGGAGGGTGACTGAAGCTTTCTTT.

CDR3 DNA: TGTGCCAGCAGCTTGGCCGGGCACCACTCCTACAATGAGCAGTTCTTC. Translation: CASSLAGHHSYNEQFF. The chain couples TRBV5-8 to TRBJ2-1, with D unresolved. Trimming left V 0 bases short and J 0 bases short, with 10 bases between. The CDR3 sequence is 16 residues long. Germline V gene sequence: CDR1 SGHTS, CDR2 YDEGEE.

The chain combines TRBV19 with TRBJ1-2; 10 bases fit TRBD1. CDR1 LNHDA and CDR2 SQIVND come from the germline V gene (reference sequence). Trimming took 6 bases from V and 7 from J; bases not matched to a gene: 5. The CDR3 extends over 13 amino acids. This CDR3 reads CASSGDRGAGYTF. CDR3 nucleotides: TGTGCCAGTAGCGGGGACAGGGGAGCTGGCTACACCTTC.

The chain joins TRBV6-5 to TRBJ2-3; D is perhaps TRBD2 (5 bases). V was clipped by 8 bases and J by 0 bases, with 12 bases between them. Germline CDR1 MNHEY, CDR2 SVGAGI. The CDR3 spans 14 residues. The DNA of the CDR3 is TGTGCCAGCCACTATGGCGGGAGCACAGATACGCAGTATTTT. It translates to CASHYGGSTDTQYF.

The rearrangement links TRBV5-1 to TRBJ2-2; 11 bases align to TRBD2. The J segment lost 4 bases and the V segment lost 1 base, leaving 0 bases of the junction unmatched. CDR3 size: 15 residues. Germline values: CDR1 SGHRS, CDR2 YFSETQ. In nucleotides, the CDR3 is TGCGCCAGCAGCTTGACTAGCGGGGGCACCGGGGAGCTGTTTTTT. The encoded protein is CASSLTSGGTGELFF.

V is TRBV30 and J is TRBJ1-2; possible D gene TRBD1, 6 bases. The CDR3 spans 12 residues. With 3 bases removed from V and 6 bases from J, the gap between germline ends came to 11 bases. The germline CDR1 and CDR2 sequences are GTSNPN and SVGIG (reference sequence). CDR3 sequence (DNA): TGTGCCTGGAGAGGGGGGGACAATGGCTACACCTTC. Amino acid sequence: CAWRGGDNGYTF.

The chain has TRBV11-1 and TRBJ2-1, with D possibly being TRBD2 (6 bases). From germline, CDR1 is SGHAT and CDR2 FQDESV (reference sequence). This CDR3 is 16 amino acids long. Trimming cost V 1 base and J 0 bases, with 10 bases left between them. The CDR3 DNA reads TGTGCCAGCAGCTTAGTTCTAGCGAGCTCCTACAATGAGCAGTTCTTC. It yields the protein CASSLVLASSYNEQFF.

The gene calls are TRBV7-3 and TRBJ1-2; D call uncertain. CDR1 SGHTA and CDR2 FQGTGA come from the germline V gene. The CDR3 has 15 residues. Trimming took off 1 base at V and 2 bases at J, with 11 bases between the two ends. CDR3 protein: CASSLKGDSNYGYTF. CDR3 DNA: TGTGCCAGCAGCTTAAAGGGCGATTCCAACTATGGCTACACCTTC.

The gene calls are TRBV6-5 and TRBJ1-1, with D possibly matching TRBD1 (5 bases). Germline CDR1 MNHEY, CDR2 SVGAGI. The CDR3 covers 12 residues. V lost 0 bases and J lost 10, with 9 bases in between. CDR3 in amino acids: CASSYSRGLAFF. The CDR3, as DNA: TGTGCCAGCAGTTACTCCCGGGGGTTAGCTTTCTTT.

The chain has TRBV6-6 and TRBJ1-1, with TRBD1 matching 9 bases. Germline CDR1 reads MNHNY; CDR2 reads SVGAGI (reference sequence). Germline trimming cut 2 bases from V and 3 bases from J; bases unmatched to any gene: 7. This CDR3 spans 16 amino acids. This CDR3 reads CASSYGHRDRDTEAFF. The DNA for the CDR3 is TGTGCCAGCAGTTACGGACATCGGGACAGGGACACTGAAGCTTTCTTT.

The chain links TRBV7-9 to TRBJ2-7; TRBD1 aligns across 10 bases. Germline values: CDR1 SEHNR, CDR2 FQNEAQ (reference sequence). Losses at the gene ends were 5 bases for V and 7 bases for J; bases not matched to a gene: 14. This CDR3 has 16 residues. The CDR3 loop reads CASSEPDRGRPGEQYF. CDR3 coding DNA: TGTGCCAGCAGCGAACCGGACAGGGGGAGACCGGGAGAGCAGTACTTC.

This clone was detected only once. The V and J genes are TRBV7-3 and TRBJ1-3; D gene unclear. CDR3 size: 13 residues. The V end lost 3 bases, the J end lost 8 bases, and 11 bases lay between the germline ends. Germline V CDR1 and CDR2: SGHTA, FQGTGA. The chain's CDR3 is CASSFGGSDTIYF. The DNA for the CDR3 is TGTGCCAGCAGCTTCGGAGGGTCGGACACCATATATTTT.

This sequence joins TRBV7-9 and TRBJ1-2, with 10 bases aligning to TRBD1. CDR3 length equals 14 residues. Looked up from germline, CDR1 is SEHNR and CDR2 is FQNEAQ (reference sequence). V lost 5 bases and J lost 5; bases outside the gene matches: 5. The CDR3 DNA sequence: TGTGCCAGCAGCCAAGGGGACAGGGGATATGGCTACACCTTC. As protein: CASSQGDRGYGYTF.

The rearrangement links TRBV9 to TRBJ1-1; no firm D call. The germline V gene has CDR1 SGDLS and CDR2 YYNGEE. The V end was cut by 4 bases, the J end by 7 bases, with 14 bases between. CDR3 length: 13 amino acids. As DNA, the CDR3 is TGTGCCAGCAGCCCAGGAAGGTTGGGTGAAGCTTTCTTT. This codes for CASSPGRLGEAFF.

This clone has only one observation. The genes are TRBV7-9 and TRBJ1-5; D not certain. V was pared by 1 base and J by 0 bases, with 10 bases between. Germline CDR1 is SEHNR and CDR2 is FQNEAQ (reference sequence). This CDR3 has 16 amino acids. DNA for the CDR3: TGTGCCAGCAGCTTAGATGCGGGCTATAGCAATCAGCCCCAGCATTTT. Translating gives CASSLDAGYSNQPQHF. The full variable domain, its missing parts supplied by reference TRBV7-9 and TRBJ1-5, is DTGVSQNPRHKITKRGQNVTFRCDPISEHNRLYWYRQTLGQGPEFLTYFQNEAQLEKSRLLSDRFSAERPKGSFSTLEIQRTEQGDSAMYLCASSLDAGYSNQPQHFGDGTRLSIL.

This chain uses TRBV2 with TRBJ1-2; 8 bases are a match to TRBD1. Trimming at V came to 6 bases and at J to 4 bases, leaving 7 bases not matched to a gene. The CDR3 length is 14 residues. CDR1 and CDR2 from the germline V gene are SNHLY and FYNNEI. Written as DNA, the CDR3 is TGTGCCAGCAGCACACAGGGGGGAAGCTATGGCTACACCTTC. As protein: CASSTQGGSYGYTF.

Here the CDR3 reads CASSVGLLTQDSPLHF. The DNA for the CDR3 is TGTGCCAGCAGCGTAGGGTTGCTGACTCAGGATTCACCCCTCCACTTT. The chain combines TRBV9 with TRBJ1-6; D gene uncertain. CDR1 SGDLS and CDR2 YYNGEE come from the germline V gene. Trimming stripped 0 bases from V and 8 bases from J, with 15 bases between. There are 16 residues in the CDR3. Complete variable domain (other parts from reference TRBV9 and TRBJ1-6): DSGVTQTPKHLITATGQRVTLRCSPRSGDLSVYWYQQSLDQGLQFLIQYYNGEERAKGNILERFSAQQFPDLHSELNLSSLELGDSALYFCASSVGLLTQDSPLHFGNGTRLTVT.

This clone appeared a single time. The genes are TRBV27 and TRBJ1-1; TRBD1 aligns across 11 bases. After removal of 7 bases from V and 5 bases from J, the junction contained 18 bases not matched to a gene. The CDR3 contains 18 residues. The germline V gene encodes CDR1 MNHEY and CDR2 SMNVEV (reference sequence). CDR3 nucleotide sequence: TGTGCCAGCATAGGACAGGGGGCGACGACGAGCACGTGGACTGAAGCTTTCTTT. Amino acid sequence: CASIGQGATTSTWTEAFF.